This TCR beta chain originates from a study of Graves' ophthalmopathy and Graves' hyperthyroidism. Study as a whole: Peripheral blood sampling occurred at initial diagnosis, before any treatment. Study-wide results and limits: In blood appeared most of the expanded thyroid clonotypes whose frequency exceeded 0.001.

From RNA, the CDR3 regions of TCR beta chains were amplified and sequenced. HTBI primers primed a first-round RT-PCR, and a second-round multiplex PCR followed. Each CDR3 protein is one row after TCRdb ran MiXCR on the multiplex PCR reads. The sample has about 500,000 distinct CDR3 sequences, 13% to 15% seen once. This clonotype was recorded at least ten times. Its antigen is undetermined. Ophthalmopathy-affected donors exhibited moderate-to-severe activity, CAS ≥3, NOSPECS ≥4, and duration under 3 months. Orbital computed tomography, thyroid ultrasound, TRAb, serum thyroxine and clinical symptoms formed the basis of diagnosis. The CDR3 runs 13 residues. Trimming pared 2 bases from V and 10 bases from J, leaving 9 bases between. Per the germline V gene, CDR1 is MGHDK and CDR2 is SYGVNS.

Material: blood. The gene calls are TRBV25-1 and TRBJ1-6, with D possibly matching TRBD1 (6 bases). This clonotype was sampled from a woman in her 30s with Graves' ophthalmopathy. This CDR3 reads CASSERQDSPLHF. The CDR3 DNA sequence: TGTGCCAGCAGTGAAAGACAGGACTCACCCCTCCACTTT.